Below are 5 T cell receptor beta chains sequenced from a single sample in a study of human T cells and chemical hapten exposure (dated by TCRdb to the early 2020s). Library prep was done by RACE. Sequencer: NextSeq 500. TCRdb reprocessing: public reads trimmed at Q25 with fastp, clones called with MiXCR, in-frame beta chains kept. Rows merge per CDR3 protein into single entries with the most common DNA and genes. The sample has 75,000 to 95,000 distinct CDR3 sequences on record, 10% to 15% of them singletons. The ten largest account for about 3.5% of the sample. The time point label for this specimen denotes: patch test 1, 2 weeks after DPC sensitization. Taken with the paper, the label for treatment or condition translates to: therapeutic diphenylcyclopropenone sensitization with weekly scalp DPC. Specimen: whole blood, collected in connection with sensitization to the hapten diphenylcyclopropenone (DPC). All receptors derive from a woman aged 55-69 years with alopecia areata. Some clones in this sample may be carry-over from other donors' samples.

This clonotype was detected only a few times. The gene calls are TRBV7-3 and TRBJ2-1; D gene ambiguous. Deletions cut 5 bases from V and 1 base from J, with 12 bases between. CDR1 and CDR2 from the germline V gene are SGHTA and FQGTGA. CDR3 size: 15 residues. CDR3 sequence (DNA): TGTGCCAGCAGCCCCTCCCGCTATTCCTACAATGAGCAGTTCTTC. Its protein product is CASSPSRYSYNEQFF.

The sample holds many counts of this clonotype. The chain is built from TRBV3-1 and TRBJ2-4; D is perhaps TRBD1 (5 bases). Between the trimmed V and J ends, which lost 3 bases and 0 bases, there was a span of 15 bases. Germline assignment: CDR1 LGHDT and CDR2 YNNKEL (reference sequence). The CDR3 runs to 17 residues. CDR3 nucleotides: TGTGCCAGCAGCCAGGGGCCCCTTACGATAGCCAAAAACATTCAGTACTTC. Translation: CASSQGPLTIAKNIQYF.

This clonotype has a handful of counts. J is TRBJ1-1 and V is TRBV28; no definite D call. V was clipped by 2 bases and J by 12 bases, with 13 bases between them. This CDR3 region has 12 residues. Germline V gene sequence: CDR1 MDHEN, CDR2 SYDVKM. In nucleotides, the CDR3 is TGTGCCAGCAGTTTAGGACTTTCTCGTCCTTTCTTT. Translated, it gives CASSLGLSRPFF.

The chain couples TRBV7-6 to TRBJ2-3; D gene unclear. V lost 6 bases to trimming and J lost 1 base, with 11 bases between them. Germline-derived CDR1 and CDR2 are SGHVS and FNYEAQ. The CDR3 length is 14 residues. This CDR3 is CASRDPGGTDTQYF. Written as DNA, the CDR3 is TGTGCCAGCAGAGACCCGGGCGGCACAGATACGCAGTATTTT.

The chain joins TRBV18 to TRBJ2-3; D gene unclear. Trimming took off 2 bases at V and 4 bases at J, with 10 bases between the two ends. Germline V lookup: CDR1 KGHSH, CDR2 LQKENI. This CDR3 is 14 amino acids long. CDR3 nucleotides: TGTGCCAGCTCACCAGGGCTCGGTGCAGATACGCAGTATTTT. Its protein is CASSPGLGADTQYF. Drawing the rest from reference TRBV18 and TRBJ2-3, the complete variable domain is NAGVMQNPRHLVRRRGQEARLRCSPMKGHSHVYWYRQLPEEGLKFMVYLQKENIIDESGMPKERFSAEFPKEGPSILRIQQVVRGDSAAYFCASSPGLGADTQYFGPGTRLTVL.